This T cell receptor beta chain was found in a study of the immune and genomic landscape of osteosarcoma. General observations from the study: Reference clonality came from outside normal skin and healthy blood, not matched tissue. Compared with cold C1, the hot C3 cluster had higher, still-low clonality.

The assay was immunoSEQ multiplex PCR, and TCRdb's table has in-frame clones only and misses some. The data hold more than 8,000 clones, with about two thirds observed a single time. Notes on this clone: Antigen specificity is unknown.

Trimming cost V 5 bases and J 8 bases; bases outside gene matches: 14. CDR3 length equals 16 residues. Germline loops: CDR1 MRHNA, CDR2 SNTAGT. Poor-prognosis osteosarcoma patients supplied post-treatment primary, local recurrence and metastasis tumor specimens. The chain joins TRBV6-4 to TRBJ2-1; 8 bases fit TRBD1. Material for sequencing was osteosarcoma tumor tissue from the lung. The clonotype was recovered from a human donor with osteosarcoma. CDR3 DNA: TGTGCCAGCAGTCAGGGGGCAGGAGATACTGATTATGAGCAGTTCTTC. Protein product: CASSQGAGDTDYEQFF.